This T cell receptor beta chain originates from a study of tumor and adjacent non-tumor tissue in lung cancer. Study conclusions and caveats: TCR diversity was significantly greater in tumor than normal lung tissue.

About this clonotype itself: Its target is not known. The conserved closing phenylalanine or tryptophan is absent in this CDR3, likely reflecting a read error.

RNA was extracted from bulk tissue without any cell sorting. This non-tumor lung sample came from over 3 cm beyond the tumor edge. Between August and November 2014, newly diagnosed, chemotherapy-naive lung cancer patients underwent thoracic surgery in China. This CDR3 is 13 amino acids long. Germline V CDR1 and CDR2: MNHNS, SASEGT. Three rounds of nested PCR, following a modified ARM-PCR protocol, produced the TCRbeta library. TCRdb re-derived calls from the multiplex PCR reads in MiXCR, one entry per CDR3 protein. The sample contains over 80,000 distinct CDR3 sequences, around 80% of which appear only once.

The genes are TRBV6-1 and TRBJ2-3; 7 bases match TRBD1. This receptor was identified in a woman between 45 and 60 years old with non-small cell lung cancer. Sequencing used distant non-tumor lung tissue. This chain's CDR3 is CASSVTGADMQYL. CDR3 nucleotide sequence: TGTGCCAGCAGTGTTACAGGGGCAGATATGCAGTATTTA.